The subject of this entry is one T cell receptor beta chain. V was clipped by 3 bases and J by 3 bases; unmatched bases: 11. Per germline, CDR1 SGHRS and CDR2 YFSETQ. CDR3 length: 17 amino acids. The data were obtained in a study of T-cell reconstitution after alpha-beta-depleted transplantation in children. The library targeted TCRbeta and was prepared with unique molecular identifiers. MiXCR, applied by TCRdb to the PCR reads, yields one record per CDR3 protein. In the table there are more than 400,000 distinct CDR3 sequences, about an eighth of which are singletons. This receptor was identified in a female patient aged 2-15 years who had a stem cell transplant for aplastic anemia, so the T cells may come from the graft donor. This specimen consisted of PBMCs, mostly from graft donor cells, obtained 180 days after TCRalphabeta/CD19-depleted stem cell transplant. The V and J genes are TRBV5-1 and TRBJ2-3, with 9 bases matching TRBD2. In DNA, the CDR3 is TGCGCCAGCAGCTCGTCCCCCAGCGGGAGGTCGACAGATACGCAGTATTTT. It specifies CASSSSPSGRSTDTQYF. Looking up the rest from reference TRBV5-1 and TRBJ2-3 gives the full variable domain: KAGVTQTPRYLIKTRGQQVTLSCSPISGHRSVSWYQQTPGQGLQFLFEYFSETQRNKGNFPGRFSGRQFSNSRSEMNVSTLELGDSALYLCASSSSPSGRSTDTQYFGPGTRLTVL.